The 27 T cell receptor beta chains below all came from one sample that was sequenced in a study of Ad26.COV2.S vaccination and SARS-CoV-2 variants. Treatment described: 15 to 20 received Ad26.COV2.S at low or high dose, single or two shots; a few received placebo; per-sample allocation not given. Sampling was performed 63 days after the first vaccine or placebo injection. Assay: immunoSEQ multiplex PCR; the TCRdb copy retains only in-frame clones and omits some. The sample includes approximately 450,000 clones, about 93% of them seen just once. Sequencing was performed on peripheral blood, taken in a trial of Ad26.COV2.S vaccine versus placebo. All receptors come from a person between 18 and 65 years old who received the Ad26.COV2.S COVID-19 vaccine or a placebo.

This chain joins TRBV19 and TRBJ1-1, with D perhaps TRBD1 (6 bases). The CDR3 covers 15 residues. The V and J ends lost 10 bases and 1 base respectively, with 19 bases between them. Germline V gene sequence: CDR1 LNHDA, CDR2 SQIVND (reference sequence). CDR3 DNA: TGTGCCACCGCACGGATAACAGGGCAGAACACTGAAGCTTTCTTT. Protein product: CATARITGQNTEAFF.

The chain carries TRBV25-1 and TRBJ2-3; D is uncertain. Trimming removed 1 base from V and 5 bases from J, with 10 bases in between. The CDR3 has 14 residues. Germline lookup yields CDR1 MGHDK and CDR2 SYGVNS. For the CDR3, the DNA is TGTGCCAGCAGTGAATTCGGCAGTGAAGATACGCAGTATTTT. Its protein product is CASSEFGSEDTQYF.

This sequence joins TRBV6-6 and TRBJ2-7; perhaps TRBD2 as D (6 bases). Trimming took off 0 bases at V and 3 bases at J, with 9 bases between the two ends. This CDR3 has 14 residues. CDR1 MNHNY and CDR2 SVGAGI come from the germline V gene (reference sequence). In DNA, the CDR3 is TGTGCCAGCAGTTACTCTAGCGGAGTCTACGAGCAGTACTTC. Its translation: CASSYSSGVYEQYF.

The CDR3 DNA is TGTGCCAGCAGTTACTCGATTACGGGACAGAACTATGGCTACACCTTC. Residues: CASSYSITGQNYGYTF. The J gene is TRBJ1-2, the V gene TRBV6-6; the match to TRBD1 covers 7 bases. V trimming: 0 bases; J trimming: 2 bases; junction bases outside the gene matches: 6. The germline CDR1 and CDR2 sequences are MNHNY and SVGAGI (reference sequence). The CDR3 covers 16 residues.

This clone has only one observation. The chain carries TRBV4-2 and TRBJ1-1; D not resolved. This CDR3 comprises 14 residues. Looked up from germline, CDR1 is LGHNA and CDR2 is YNFKEQ. With 0 bases removed from V and 1 base from J, the gap between germline ends came to 6 bases. Written as DNA, the CDR3 is TGTGCCAGCAGCCAAGATTGGGGGAACACTGAAGCTTTCTTT. As protein: CASSQDWGNTEAFF.

This clone was counted between two and nine times. The V and J genes are TRBV2 and TRBJ2-7, with D uncertain. Germline lookup yields CDR1 SNHLY and CDR2 FYNNEI. Trimming cost V 8 bases and J 7 bases, with 24 bases left between them. The length of the CDR3 is 15 residues. The CDR3 here is CASVLNGPASREQYF. CDR3 in DNA: TGTGCCAGCGTCCTTAACGGGCCAGCTTCACGTGAGCAGTACTTC.

This chain uses TRBV2 with TRBJ2-7; D remains unclear. The CDR3 contains 13 residues. CDR1 and CDR2 (germline): SNHLY, FYNNEI. Between the trimmed V and J ends, which lost 3 bases and 3 bases, there was a span of 9 bases. The CDR3 region is CASSDPPSYEQYF. DNA for the CDR3: TGTGCCAGCAGTGATCCCCCTAGCTACGAGCAGTACTTC.

The V call is TRBV10-3, the J call TRBJ2-1; D not certain. The germline CDR1 and CDR2 sequences are ENHRY and SYGVKD. V was trimmed by 5 bases and J by 7 bases, leaving 9 bases between them. The CDR3 consists of 12 residues. The CDR3 here is CAISPLSNEQFF. In DNA, the CDR3 is TGTGCCATCAGTCCCCTTTCGAATGAGCAGTTCTTC.

This rearrangement joins TRBV28 to TRBJ2-1, with D possibly matching TRBD2 (5 bases). V dropped 2 bases and J dropped 2 bases, with 10 bases sitting between them. The CDR3 has 15 amino acids. Germline V gene sequence: CDR1 MDHEN, CDR2 SYDVKM. CDR3 nucleotide sequence: TGTGCCAGCAGTTTAGACGGGGTAACCTACAATGAGCAGTTCTTC. Protein product: CASSLDGVTYNEQFF.

The chain has TRBV7-9 and TRBJ2-2; tentative D call: TRBD2 (5 bases). Trimming removed 5 bases at V and 6 bases at J, with 16 bases between. The CDR3 has 15 residues. From germline, CDR1 is SEHNR and CDR2 FQNEAQ (reference sequence). CDR3 DNA sequence: TGTGCCAGCAGCAGTTCCGGAGGTTGGGCCGGGGAGCTGTTTTTT. Amino acid sequence: CASSSSGGWAGELFF. The complete variable domain, with remaining parts taken from reference TRBV7-9 and TRBJ2-2, reads DTGVSQNPRHKITKRGQNVTFRCDPISEHNRLYWYRQTLGQGPEFLTYFQNEAQLEKSRLLSDRFSAERPKGSFSTLEIQRTEQGDSAMYLCASSSSGGWAGELFFGEGSRLTVL.

This sequence joins TRBV7-2 and TRBJ2-7; D unresolved. Germline V gives CDR1 SGHTA, CDR2 FQGNSA. CDR3 length equals 15 residues. V lost 8 bases to trimming and J lost 0 bases, with 17 bases between them. The CDR3 protein is CASSGSSDASYEQYF. CDR3 nucleotide sequence: TGTGCCAGCTCGGGTAGCTCAGACGCCTCCTACGAGCAGTACTTC.

The chain has TRBV5-6 and TRBJ1-2; D call uncertain. CDR3 length: 14 residues. V dropped 4 bases and J dropped 3 bases, with 13 bases sitting between them. The germline V gene has CDR1 SGHDT and CDR2 YYEEEE. The CDR3 reads CASSPHGGDYGYTF. The CDR3 DNA reads as TGTGCCAGCAGCCCTCACGGCGGAGACTATGGCTACACCTTC.

The chain uses TRBV4-3 and TRBJ1-4; D is ambiguous. The CDR3 loop spans 14 amino acids. V gave up 1 base and J gave up 0 bases, with 3 bases separating them. Germline V gene data show CDR1 as LGHNA and CDR2 as YSLEER. CDR3 in amino acids: CASSQAATNEKLFF. The DNA for the CDR3 is TGCGCCAGCAGCCAAGCGGCAACTAATGAAAAACTGTTTTTT.

In this sample, this clone turned up a few times. The rearrangement links TRBV5-4 to TRBJ2-7; 10 bases agree with TRBD2. This CDR3 has 17 residues. The V gene end was trimmed by 0 bases and the J gene end by 5 bases; junction bases not matched to a gene: 11. Germline loops: CDR1 SGHNT, CDR2 YYREEE (reference sequence). CDR3 loop: CASSLDTQREGAHEQYF. CDR3 DNA: TGTGCCAGCAGCTTGGATACTCAGCGGGAGGGCGCGCACGAGCAGTACTTC.

The V call is TRBV15, the J call TRBJ2-1; TRBD2 matches 8 bases. Trimming at V came to 0 bases and at J to 5 bases, leaving 9 bases not matched to a gene. The germline CDR1 and CDR2 sequences are LNHNV and YYDKDF (reference sequence). The CDR3 covers 17 residues. In DNA form, the CDR3 reads TGTGCCACCAGCAGAGATCTAAGGACTAGCCTACACAATGAGCAGTTCTTC. Its translation: CATSRDLRTSLHNEQFF.

This chain joins TRBV11-2 and TRBJ2-1; no firm D call. The CDR3 extends over 16 amino acids. Trimming removed 5 bases at V and 5 bases at J, with 19 bases between. Germline V gene lookup returns CDR1 SGHAT and CDR2 FQNNGV. The CDR3 spells CASSIIHPIGDNEQFF. The CDR3 coding sequence is TGTGCCAGCAGCATCATACACCCGATCGGCGACAATGAGCAGTTCTTC. Filled out from reference TRBV11-2 and TRBJ2-1, the complete variable domain reads EAGVAQSPRYKIIEKRQSVAFWCNPISGHATLYWYQQILGQGPKLLIQFQNNGVVDDSQLPKDRFSAERLKGVDSTLKIQPAKLEDSAVYLCASSIIHPIGDNEQFFGPGTRLTVL.

The chain has TRBV18 and TRBJ2-7; perhaps TRBD1 as D (6 bases). V was trimmed by 2 bases and J by 3 bases, leaving 11 bases between them. Germline V lookup: CDR1 KGHSH, CDR2 LQKENI. The CDR3 is made up of 14 amino acids. The CDR3 bases are TGTGCCAGCTCACCATATACAGGGAACTACGAGCAGTACTTC. Translating it yields CASSPYTGNYEQYF.

The V call is TRBV5-4, the J call TRBJ2-1, with 9 bases lining up with TRBD2. CDR1 and CDR2 (germline): SGHNT, YYREEE (reference sequence). J gave up 4 bases and V 7 bases, and 3 bases lay outside the gene matches. The CDR3 spans 13 residues. The chain's CDR3 is CASGTSRYNEQFF. The CDR3 nucleotides are TGTGCCAGCGGGACTAGCAGATACAATGAGCAGTTCTTC.

J is TRBJ1-1 and V is TRBV11-2; D is ambiguous. The length of the CDR3 is 13 residues. The V and J ends lost 4 bases and 2 bases respectively, with 8 bases between them. The germline CDR1 and CDR2 sequences are SGHAT and FQNNGV. For the CDR3, the DNA is TGTGCCAGCAGCTCTCAAATTAACACTGAAGCTTTCTTT. Translated: CASSSQINTEAFF.

The CDR3 sequence: CASSTFSGRASEQYF. In nucleotides, the CDR3 is TGTGCCAGCAGCACTTTTAGCGGGAGGGCCTCCGAGCAGTACTTC. This rearrangement joins TRBV28 to TRBJ2-7, with TRBD2 identical over 11 bases. V trimming: 6 bases; J trimming: 6 bases; junction bases outside the gene matches: 10. The CDR3 runs to 15 residues. Germline assignment: CDR1 MDHEN and CDR2 SYDVKM.

The V call is TRBV5-1, the J call TRBJ2-2; unclear D gene. The CDR3 consists of 14 residues. The ends were cut back, 3 bases at V and 1 base at J, with 7 bases in the middle. The germline V gene encodes CDR1 SGHRS and CDR2 YFSETQ. Here the CDR3 DNA reads TGCGCCAGCAGCTGGGTGGGGAACACCGGGGAGCTGTTTTTT. Translation gives CASSWVGNTGELFF.

The chain is built from TRBV19 and TRBJ1-1; TRBD1 is a possible D gene (6 bases). The CDR3 runs to 15 residues. The V end was cut by 8 bases, the J end by 3 bases, with 19 bases between. CDR1 and CDR2 (germline): LNHDA, SQIVND (reference sequence). CDR3 amino acids: CASASPKTGDTEAFF. CDR3 coding DNA: TGTGCCAGTGCGTCTCCTAAGACAGGCGACACTGAAGCTTTCTTT.

The chain couples TRBV3-1 (or the pseudogene TRBV3-2) to TRBJ1-4; tentative D call: TRBD1 (5 bases). This CDR3 region has 16 residues. CDR1 is LGHDT, CDR2 YNNKEL, per germline (reference sequence). Trimming stripped 1 base from V and 0 bases from J, with 9 bases between. DNA for the CDR3: TGTGCCAGCAGCCAAGTACAGGCCGCAACTAATGAAAAACTGTTTTTT. Its translation: CASSQVQAATNEKLFF.

This clone has a handful of counts. This chain connects TRBV5-4 to TRBJ1-1; TRBD1 aligns across 7 bases. The CDR3 consists of 15 residues. The junction had 6 bases not matched to a gene; V was cut back by 4 bases and J by 0 bases. The germline V gene encodes CDR1 SGHNT and CDR2 YYREEE (reference sequence). The CDR3 spells CASSPRQGMNTEAFF. DNA for the CDR3: TGTGCCAGCAGCCCCAGACAGGGAATGAACACTGAAGCTTTCTTT.

This clone was observed once. The rearrangement links TRBV10-3 to TRBJ2-1; TRBD2 aligns across 13 bases. With 6 bases clipped from V and 2 bases from J, the junction kept 10 bases outside the gene matches. The CDR3 covers 18 residues. The germline V gene encodes CDR1 ENHRY and CDR2 SYGVKD. The CDR3: CAISSLAGGPGPYNEQFF. The CDR3 nucleotides are TGTGCCATCAGCTCACTAGCGGGAGGGCCGGGGCCCTACAATGAGCAGTTCTTC.

The rearrangement links TRBV6-2 or TRBV6-3 to TRBJ2-7, with D perhaps assigned TRBD1 or TRBD2 (6 bases each). Deletions cut 0 bases from V and 3 bases from J, with 27 bases between. The CDR3 spans 20 residues. Germline CDR1 reads MNHEY; CDR2 reads SVGEGT. The CDR3 DNA reads as TGTGCCAGCAGTTACTCGAGGGGGGACCCGGTTCCGCACACATTCTACGAGCAGTACTTC. Amino acid sequence: CASSYSRGDPVPHTFYEQYF.

Concerning this clone: Additional DNA sequences in this sample encode the identical CDR3. This chain uses TRBV4-3 with TRBJ2-7; no firm D call. Germline CDR1 LGHNA, CDR2 YSLEER. Trimming cost V 0 bases and J 3 bases, with 6 bases left between them. The length of the CDR3 is 13 residues. The DNA of the CDR3 is TGCGCCAGCAGCCAAGATCGGGTCTACGAGCAGTACTTC. As protein: CASSQDRVYEQYF.